Listed below are T cell receptor beta chains from one sample, sequenced in a study of post-analysis software for immune sequencing data. TCRdb independently ran MiXCR on the PCR reads; one entry per CDR3 protein. The sample contains 150,000 to 200,000 distinct CDR3 sequences, approximately 35% of which appear only once. The sample was blood, taken after autologous hematopoietic stem cell transplantation. Receptors were obtained from a girl aged 10-17 years with multiple sclerosis. CDR3s include the opening cysteine and the closing phenylalanine or tryptophan. The order of the fields is D gene, V gene, clone size, J gene, CDR3 DNA, CDR3 protein. The D gene is left open where the match is weak. Some rows mark clone size as missing; the rest say once, few, many or name a class of expanded clone.

NA	TRBV7-2	many	TRBJ2-5	TGTGCCAGCAGCTTAGCGCGGGGTTCTGAGACCCAGTACTTC	CASSLARGSETQYF
NA	TRBV29-1	few	TRBJ2-3	TGCAGTTTTAACAGTAGGCCAAAACAGTATTTT	CSFNSRPKQYF
TRBD2	TRBV5-6	NA	TRBJ2-7	TGTGCCAGCAGCTTGGGCGGGAGGGCCAACGAGCAGTACTTC	CASSLGGRANEQYF
NA	TRBV9	few	TRBJ2-5	TGTGCCAGCAGCGCCCTCGACACTACCCAGTACTTC	CASSALDTTQYF
NA	TRBV4-3	few	TRBJ2-7	TGCGCCAGCAGCCAAGATCGCGGGAACTCCTACGAGCAGTACTTC	CASSQDRGNSYEQYF
TRBD2	TRBV5-4	NA	TRBJ2-5	TGTGCCAGCAGCAAAGGGAGGACTAGCGGAGAAGAGACCCAGTACTTC	CASSKGRTSGEETQYF
TRBD2	TRBV29-1	few	TRBJ2-7	TGCAGCGTTGCTACTAGCGGGAGGATGTACGAGCAGTACTTC	CSVATSGRMYEQYF
NA	TRBV6-6	many	TRBJ2-1	TGTGCCAGCAGTTACTCCAGCTCCTACAATGAGCAGTTCTTC	CASSYSSSYNEQFF
NA	TRBV7-9	NA	TRBJ2-6	TGTGCCAGCAGCTTAGCACTGGGGGAGTCCGGGGCCAACGTCCTGACTTTC	CASSLALGESGANVLTF
NA	TRBV12-3/TRBV12-4	NA	TRBJ1-1	TGTGCCGGCACCAAGTGGGGTGTAGCTTTCTTT	CAGTKWGVAFF
TRBD1	TRBV29-1	few	TRBJ1-5	TGCAGCGTCGAGCATAGTACCCCGGACAGGGGTGGGTTCAGTCAGCCCCAGCATTTT	CSVEHSTPDRGGFSQPQHF
TRBD2	TRBV2	few	TRBJ2-7	TGTGCCAGCACCCTCGTGAGACTAGCGGGAGTTTCCTACGAGCAGTACTTC	CASTLVRLAGVSYEQYF
NA	TRBV29-1	NA	TRBJ2-3	TGCAGCGCACGGGGGCGGGGAGACACAGATACGCAGTATTTT	CSARGRGDTDTQYF
NA	TRBV11-3	NA	TRBJ1-1	TGTGCCAGCAGCTTAAGCGACGGTGGGGTGGCTTTCTTT	CASSLSDGGVAFF
NA	TRBV12-3/TRBV12-4	NA	TRBJ2-5	TGTGCCAGCAGTTTATGGGTGAGGGAGACCCAGTACTTC	CASSLWVRETQYF
TRBD1	TRBV20-1	NA	TRBJ1-5	TGCAGTGCCCAAACAGGGGGAAGCAATCAGCCCCAGCATTTT	CSAQTGGSNQPQHF
NA	TRBV9	few	TRBJ2-1	TGTGCCAGCAGCGTATCCGGGACTTCCCTCAATGAGCAGTTCTTC	CASSVSGTSLNEQFF
NA	TRBV27	NA	TRBJ2-2	TGTGCCAGCAGTTTATCCGTCCTAAACACCGGGGAGCTGTTTTTT	CASSLSVLNTGELFF
TRBD2	TRBV6-6	NA	TRBJ2-5	TGTGCCAGCCATGCGGGAGGAAGGGAGACCCGGTACTTC	CASHAGGRETRYF
NA	TRBV7-2	NA	TRBJ2-7	TGTGCCAGCAGCTTTAGCAGAGGGGGTGAAAGCTCCTACGAGCAGTACTTC	CASSFSRGGESSYEQYF
NA	TRBV5-1	few	TRBJ1-1	TGCGCCAGCCGACAGAACACTGAAGCTTTCTTT	CASRQNTEAFF
NA	TRBV28	few	TRBJ1-5	TGTGCCAGCAGCCAACCCGCTGGGGTTAGCTGGAAGCCCCAGCATTTT	CASSQPAGVSWKPQHF
TRBD2	TRBV7-9	NA	TRBJ2-3	TGTGCCAGCAGCTTAGGGGCGGGAGCCACAGATACGCAGTATTTT	CASSLGAGATDTQYF
TRBD2	TRBV7-2	NA	TRBJ2-3	TGTGCCAGCGTAAGCGGGAGGGGCGCAGGTACGCAGTATTTT	CASVSGRGAGTQYF
NA	TRBV20-1	NA	TRBJ2-7	TGCAGTGCCGCCCGGACGGGCTCCTACGAGCAGTACTTC	CSAARTGSYEQYF
TRBD2	TRBV20-1	few	TRBJ2-3	TGCAGTGCCTCGGGACTAGCGGGAAGCGGGTACAGGACAGATACGCAGTATTTT	CSASGLAGSGYRTDTQYF
NA	TRBV5-1	NA	TRBJ2-5	TGCGCCAGCAGGGTCGAGGACGGTCGTCGGGGGACCCAGTACTTC	CASRVEDGRRGTQYF
NA	TRBV28	NA	TRBJ2-5	TGTGCCAGCAGTTTAAAGGGGACATACGTACCCGTAGGGCAGTACTTC	CASSLKGTYVPVGQYF
TRBD2	TRBV4-2	NA	TRBJ2-5	TGTGCCAGCAGCCGAACCGGGACTAGCGGGGGCCAACCAGAGACCCAGTACTTC	CASSRTGTSGGQPETQYF
NA	TRBV5-4	NA	TRBJ1-2	TGTGCCAGCAGCTTGTTTAGGGGAACAAATGGCTACACCTTC	CASSLFRGTNGYTF
NA	TRBV9	few	TRBJ1-2	TGTGCCAGCAGCGTAGACGGGAACCCTAACTATGGCTACACCTTC	CASSVDGNPNYGYTF
NA	TRBV5-6	many	TRBJ2-3	TGTGCCAGCAGCTTGAGAGGCAGCAGACTGGACACAGATACGCAGTATTTT	CASSLRGSRLDTDTQYF
TRBD2	TRBV7-6	NA	TRBJ2-1	TGTGCCAGCAGCTTAGCGCTGGGACTAGCGGGAGGGCCCAGTGAGCAGTTCTTC	CASSLALGLAGGPSEQFF
NA	TRBV24-1	NA	TRBJ2-3	TGTGCCACCAGTGATTCATTACAGGTCCTTAGCACAGATACGCAGTATTTT	CATSDSLQVLSTDTQYF
NA	TRBV7-6	NA	TRBJ2-5	TGTGCCAGCAGCCTCTTATCAGGGGAAGAGACCCAGTACTTC	CASSLLSGEETQYF
TRBD1	TRBV7-2	many	TRBJ1-4	TGTGCCAGCAGCGTACAGGGGGTGAGGGGTGAAAAACTGTTTTTT	CASSVQGVRGEKLFF
NA	TRBV10-3	NA	TRBJ1-1	TGTGCCATCAGGACCGGAATGAACACTGAAGCTTTCTTT	CAIRTGMNTEAFF
NA	TRBV28	medium-sized	TRBJ2-3	TGTGCCAGCAGTTTAGAGGTCCTCGGGGGATCTAGCACAGATACGCAGTATTTT	CASSLEVLGGSSTDTQYF
NA	TRBV28	NA	TRBJ1-6	TGTGCCAGCAGTTTTGACGGACGGAATTCACCCCCCCACTTT	CASSFDGRNSPPHF
TRBD1	TRBV7-3	few	TRBJ2-1	TGTGCCAGCAGCTCCCACAGGGGGCGTATAGGCAATGAGCAGTTCTTC	CASSSHRGRIGNEQFF
NA	TRBV2	few	TRBJ1-4	TGTGCCAGCAAGGCAGCAACTAATGAAAAACTGTTTTTT	CASKAATNEKLFF
NA	TRBV5-1	NA	TRBJ1-1	TGCGCCAGCAGTTTTGGCCAGAACACTGAAGCTTTCTTT	CASSFGQNTEAFF
NA	TRBV25-1	NA	TRBJ2-1	TGTGCCAGCAGTGAATGGGGTAATCAGGGCGATGAGCAGTTCTTC	CASSEWGNQGDEQFF
NA	TRBV3-1	few	TRBJ2-4	TGTGCCAGCAGTTTCACCCGGGTCCCGATCGGATGGCAGTACTTC	CASSFTRVPIGWQYF
TRBD1	TRBV5-5	few	TRBJ1-2	TGTGCCAGCAGCTTAGGGAAGTGGGGACAGGGGTATGGCTACACCTTC	CASSLGKWGQGYGYTF
TRBD2	TRBV29-1	NA	TRBJ2-3	TGCAGCAGTGAAGGACTAGCGGGAGCGACAGATACGCAGTATTTT	CSSEGLAGATDTQYF
TRBD2	TRBV6-1	NA	TRBJ2-7	TGTGCCAGCAGTCCCCTTCTTCCCTTAGCGGGAGCCTCCTACGAGCAGTACTTC	CASSPLLPLAGASYEQYF
NA	TRBV20-1	NA	TRBJ1-2	TGCAGGTTACCGGGGGTTGAGAACTATGGCTACACCTTC	CRLPGVENYGYTF